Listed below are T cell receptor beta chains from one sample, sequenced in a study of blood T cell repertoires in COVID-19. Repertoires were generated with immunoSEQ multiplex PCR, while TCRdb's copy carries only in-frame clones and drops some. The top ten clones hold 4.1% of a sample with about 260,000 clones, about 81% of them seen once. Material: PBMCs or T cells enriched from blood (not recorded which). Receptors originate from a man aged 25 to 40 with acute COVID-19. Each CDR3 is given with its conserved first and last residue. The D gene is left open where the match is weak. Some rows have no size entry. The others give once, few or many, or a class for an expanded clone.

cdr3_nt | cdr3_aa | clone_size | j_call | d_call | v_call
TGTGCCAGCAGCCACCTGTCTGGCGGCGAGGTGTTTTTT | CASSHLSGGEVFF | - | TRBJ1-4 | - | TRBV11-3
TGTGCCAGTAGCGTGGACGGGGACTGGATGGAAAAACTGTTTTTT | CASSVDGDWMEKLFF | - | TRBJ1-4 | - | TRBV19
TGTGCCAGCCACAACCGACAGCTCAGTGAACTGTTTTTT | CASHNRQLSELFF | - | TRBJ1-4 | - | TRBV28
TGTGCCAGTAGTACCTCACAGGGGACTGGCAATCAGCCCCAGCATTTT | CASSTSQGTGNQPQHF | - | TRBJ1-5 | TRBD1 | TRBV19
TGTGCCAGCAGTTACTCTTGGCGGGGGGCTGGGGAGCTGTTTTTT | CASSYSWRGAGELFF | - | TRBJ2-2 | TRBD2 | TRBV6-6
TGTGCCAGCAGCTTCGAGCGGAGGAACACCGGGGAGCTGTTTTTT | CASSFERRNTGELFF | few | TRBJ2-2 | - | TRBV11-1
TGTGCCAGCAGTGAAGGCGAACCGGGACTGATAAAGATGAACACTGAAGCTTTCTTT | CASSEGEPGLIKMNTEAFF | - | TRBJ1-1 | - | TRBV2
TGTGCCAGCAGCTTAAGCTCGACTAGCGGATTTAACAATGAGCAGTTCTTC | CASSLSSTSGFNNEQFF | - | TRBJ2-1 | TRBD2 | TRBV7-3
TGCAGCACTGGGACAGTGAACACTGAAGCTTTCTTT | CSTGTVNTEAFF | - | TRBJ1-1 | TRBD1 | TRBV29-1
TGTGCCAGCAGTCCACGGACTAGCGGCACAGATACGCAGTATTTT | CASSPRTSGTDTQYF | - | TRBJ2-3 | TRBD2 | TRBV27
TGTGCCAGCAGCTTACTAGCGGGGGCTAACAATGAGCAGTTCTTC | CASSLLAGANNEQFF | - | TRBJ2-1 | TRBD2 | TRBV3-1/TRBV3-2
TGTGCCAGCAGCTTAGGCGGGATGCTCAATGAGCAGTTCTTC | CASSLGGMLNEQFF | - | TRBJ2-1 | - | TRBV11-2
TGTGCCAGCAGCTCCGGGACATTTAATTCACCCCTCCACTTT | CASSSGTFNSPLHF | - | TRBJ1-6 | - | TRBV7-2
TGCAGTGCTAGTCCCTGGTCAGGGAATGGGCTTAGGGATAATAGCAATCAGCCCCAGCATTTT | CSASPWSGNGLRDNSNQPQHF | - | TRBJ1-5 | - | TRBV20-1
TGTGCCAGCTCACCAGGTTTGGTCGGTGAACCTAGCAATCAGCCCCAGCATTTT | CASSPGLVGEPSNQPQHF | - | TRBJ1-5 | - | TRBV18
TGTGCCAGCAGTTTCAGGGCATTCGATTTCATCACTGAAGCTTTCTTT | CASSFRAFDFITEAFF | - | TRBJ1-1 | - | TRBV6-5
TGTGCCAGCAGCTCCTCCGACACTGAAGCTTTCTTT | CASSSSDTEAFF | - | TRBJ1-1 | - | TRBV7-9
TGTGCCAGCAGTCGGACAGGGAAGAACGGGGAGCTGTTTTTT | CASSRTGKNGELFF | few | TRBJ2-2 | TRBD1 | TRBV6-5
TGTGCCAGCAGTGACGGGACAGGGTTTCAGCCCCAGCATTTT | CASSDGTGFQPQHF | - | TRBJ1-5 | TRBD1 | TRBV6-1
TGTGCCACCAGTGAAAAGCGCAATGAGCAGTTCTTC | CATSEKRNEQFF | - | TRBJ2-1 | - | TRBV24-1
TGCAGCGTTGTTTGGGGGCGCGGTACTGAAGCTTTCTTT | CSVVWGRGTEAFF | - | TRBJ1-1 | - | TRBV29-1
TGTGCCAGCATCCAGGGAAACGAAGAGACCCAGTACTTC | CASIQGNEETQYF | - | TRBJ2-5 | - | TRBV6-5